Listed here are 30 T cell receptor beta chains from one sample, sequenced in a study of cytomegalovirus exposure and HLA in healthy donors. Both 60 Vbeta primers and 13 Jbeta primers went into the PCR. Profiling relied on immunoSEQ multiplex PCR, and the TCRdb table lists in-frame clones only, not all of them. This table holds tens of thousands of clones, about three quarters found once. Sequencing was carried out using PBMCs. Receptors originate from a woman aged 40 to 50 in good health and CMV-seropositive.

This chain uses TRBV9 with TRBJ1-2; TRBD1 matches at 7 bases. Trimming at V came to 4 bases and at J to 8 bases, leaving 23 bases not matched to a gene. The CDR3 totals 18 residues. Germline-derived CDR1 and CDR2 are SGDLS and YYNGEE. CDR3 loop: CASSPTPGQSNNPEGYTF. The CDR3 DNA sequence: TGTGCCAGCAGCCCCACCCCGGGACAGTCGAACAACCCCGAAGGCTACACCTTC.

The chain carries TRBV29-1 and TRBJ1-2; D might be TRBD1 (6 bases). V lost 6 bases and J 6 bases, leaving 14 bases between the germline ends. The CDR3 is 12 amino acids. In germline, CDR1 is SQVTM, CDR2 ANQGSEA. The CDR3 reads CSVTGNSDGYTF. Here the CDR3 DNA reads TGCAGCGTCACAGGGAATTCGGATGGCTACACCTTC.

V gene TRBV7-3 combines with J gene TRBJ2-1; 9 bases align to TRBD2. V lost 5 bases to trimming and J lost 6 bases; unmatched junction nucleotides: 20. This CDR3 contains 19 residues. CDR1 is SGHTA, CDR2 FQGTGA, per germline. The CDR3 DNA reads TGTGCCAGCAGCCTAGCCCTACCTAAGCGGGGGGCTAGGGGCAATGAGCAGTTCTTC. Translation: CASSLALPKRGARGNEQFF.

The rearrangement uses TRBV2 and TRBJ2-1; possibly TRBD1 for D (5 bases). CDR3 length: 16 amino acids. Trimming stripped 4 bases from V and 0 bases from J, with 13 bases between. Per the germline V gene, CDR1 is SNHLY and CDR2 is FYNNEI. In nucleotides, the CDR3 is TGTGCCAGCAGTGCTACCCATGGGGCCTCCTACAATGAGCAGTTCTTC. Amino acid sequence: CASSATHGASYNEQFF.

This chain links TRBV2 with TRBJ1-1; 7 bases are shared with TRBD1. The germline V gene has CDR1 SNHLY and CDR2 FYNNEI. CDR3 size: 14 residues. The V gene end was trimmed by 3 bases and the J gene end by 7 bases; junction bases not matched to a gene: 8. This CDR3 reads CASSDHLDRVEAFF. CDR3 in DNA: TGTGCCAGCAGTGATCACCTCGACAGGGTTGAAGCTTTCTTT.

The rearrangement joins TRBV5-1 to TRBJ1-4, with 8 bases matching TRBD1. From germline, CDR1 is SGHRS and CDR2 YFSETQ. The CDR3 runs to 16 residues. Trimming took 4 bases from V and 0 from J; bases not matched to a gene: 5. The CDR3 DNA reads TGCGCCAGCAGCGTGACAGGGGAGGCAACTAATGAAAAACTGTTTTTT. Protein product: CASSVTGEATNEKLFF. The whole variable domain, remainder taken from reference TRBV5-1 and TRBJ1-4, is KAGVTQTPRYLIKTRGQQVTLSCSPISGHRSVSWYQQTPGQGLQFLFEYFSETQRNKGNFPGRFSGRQFSNSRSEMNVSTLELGDSALYLCASSVTGEATNEKLFFGSGTQLSVL.

The J gene is TRBJ2-2, the V gene TRBV2; the D is unclear. The CDR3 is 13 amino acids. CDR1 SNHLY and CDR2 FYNNEI come from the germline V gene. The germline V and J ends were trimmed by 4 bases and 2 bases, with 5 bases remaining between them. CDR3 amino acids: CASSVQNTGELFF. CDR3 nucleotide sequence: TGTGCCAGCAGTGTTCAAAACACCGGGGAGCTGTTTTTT.

The chain couples TRBV7-9 to TRBJ2-1; TRBD2 matches at 12 bases. The germline V gene has CDR1 SEHNR and CDR2 FQNEAQ (reference sequence). The junction had 3 bases not matched to a gene; V was cut back by 2 bases and J by 7 bases. The CDR3 loop spans 15 amino acids. The CDR3 sequence is CASSLLAGGLNEQFF. The CDR3 coding sequence is TGTGCCAGCAGCTTACTAGCGGGGGGGCTTAATGAGCAGTTCTTC.

This chain uses TRBV5-1 with TRBJ2-3, with TRBD2 as a possible D gene (6 bases). Trimming took off 4 bases at V and 4 bases at J, with 22 bases between the two ends. Per the germline V gene, CDR1 is SGHRS and CDR2 is YFSETQ. This CDR3 spans 17 amino acids. CDR3 region: CASSGEVAEDVADTQYF. CDR3 nucleotides: TGCGCCAGCAGCGGGGAGGTCGCCGAAGATGTGGCAGATACGCAGTATTTT.

The chain recombines TRBV2 with TRBJ2-5; D is ambiguous. The CDR3 has 11 residues. Germline V gene lookup returns CDR1 SNHLY and CDR2 FYNNEI. V lost 10 bases and J 5 bases, leaving 11 bases between the germline ends. This CDR3 reads CATGVEETQYF. CDR3 coding DNA: TGTGCCACCGGAGTCGAGGAGACCCAGTACTTC.

The chain carries TRBV19 and TRBJ1-1, with D possibly being TRBD1 (6 bases). The CDR3 spans 16 residues. V lost 3 bases, J lost 0 bases, and 14 bases lay in between. Looked up from germline, CDR1 is LNHDA and CDR2 is SQIVND (reference sequence). The CDR3 here is CASSIRGGSLNTEAFF. The CDR3 DNA reads as TGTGCCAGTAGTATTAGAGGGGGTTCACTGAACACTGAAGCTTTCTTT.

V gene TRBV4-1 combines with J gene TRBJ2-6; the match to TRBD2 covers 9 bases. Germline V CDR1 and CDR2: MGHRA, YSYEKL. Trimming took 3 bases from V and 0 from J; bases not matched to a gene: 3. This CDR3 has 17 residues. For the CDR3, the DNA is TGCGCCAGCAGCCAGATGCGGGGGGGCTCTGGGGCCAACGTCCTGACTTTC. It translates to CASSQMRGGSGANVLTF.

The CDR3, as DNA: TGCGCCAGCAGCCCGGGGTTTGGCACAGATACGCAGTATTTT. Protein: CASSPGFGTDTQYF. The chain couples TRBV5-1 to TRBJ2-3, with a tentative D call TRBD2 (5 bases). The CDR3 spans 14 residues. Trimming stripped 4 bases from V and 1 base from J, with 10 bases between. Looked up from germline, CDR1 is SGHRS and CDR2 is YFSETQ.

The CDR3 region has the DNA TGTGCCAGCAGCCCCACGACTAGGGGTGCGTCCCAGTACTTC. This sequence encodes CASSPTTRGASQYF. The chain recombines TRBV5-4 with TRBJ2-5; TRBD2 is a possible D gene (6 bases). The CDR3 covers 14 residues. The V gene lost 4 bases and the J gene lost 9 bases, with 19 bases spanning the gap. Germline assignment: CDR1 SGHNT and CDR2 YYREEE (reference sequence).

The chain links TRBV4-1 to TRBJ2-7, with 13 bases fitting TRBD2. This CDR3 region has 18 residues. CDR1 and CDR2 from the germline V gene are MGHRA and YSYEKL. The ends lost 3 bases at V and 0 bases at J; junction bases unmatched: 8. In nucleotides, the CDR3 is TGCGCCAGCAGCCAGATGACTAGCGGGGGGACAAGCTCCTACGAGCAGTACTTC. The encoded protein is CASSQMTSGGTSSYEQYF.

The chain employs TRBV6-5 and TRBJ1-3, with no clear D. Germline V gene sequence: CDR1 MNHEY, CDR2 SVGAGI. Trimming pared 5 bases from V and 2 bases from J, leaving 10 bases between. The CDR3 consists of 14 residues. The CDR3 region is CASSETAAGNTIYF. The CDR3 coding sequence is TGTGCCAGCAGTGAAACGGCGGCTGGAAACACCATATATTTT.

This sequence joins TRBV2 and TRBJ2-7; D is uncertain. CDR1 and CDR2 from the germline V gene are SNHLY and FYNNEI. The CDR3 is 13 residues long. Trimming pared 3 bases from V and 0 bases from J, leaving 6 bases between. This CDR3 reads CASSDWHSYEQYF. DNA of the CDR3: TGTGCCAGCAGTGACTGGCACTCCTACGAGCAGTACTTC.

This chain links TRBV20-1 with TRBJ1-1, with no clear D. Germline-derived CDR1 and CDR2 are DFQATT and SNEGSKA (reference sequence). Between the trimmed V and J ends, which lost 5 bases and 11 bases, there was a span of 15 bases. This CDR3 is 11 amino acids long. CDR3 nucleotide sequence: TGCAGTGCTGCTTCCCCGGGGAGGGCTTTCTTT. It yields the protein CSAASPGRAFF.

This clone was seen only a few times. J is TRBJ1-3 and V is TRBV5-1, with D possibly being TRBD1 (6 bases). The V gene lost 4 bases and the J gene lost 9 bases, with 17 bases spanning the gap. The CDR3 sequence is 14 residues long. CDR1 is SGHRS and CDR2 is YFSETQ in the germline V gene. Here the CDR3 DNA reads TGCGCCAGCAGCCCCGGACAGAGGGAAAGCACCATATATTTT. Translated, it gives CASSPGQRESTIYF.

This clone was seen only a few times. The rearrangement links TRBV7-3 to TRBJ1-6; D is unresolved. The germline V gene encodes CDR1 SGHTA and CDR2 FQGTGA. CDR3 length equals 16 residues. CDR3 in DNA: TGTGGGCGAGGCAGTCTGGATTGCTCCTATAATTCACCCCTCCACTTT. It yields the protein CGRGSLDCSYNSPLHF.

The chain recombines TRBV19 with TRBJ2-7; 9 bases are shared with TRBD1. Per germline, CDR1 LNHDA and CDR2 SQIVND (reference sequence). This CDR3 has 14 residues. The junction had 3 bases not matched to a gene; V was cut back by 5 bases and J by 1 base. CDR3 bases: TGTGCCAGTAGTTCCGACAGGGGGTCCTACGAGCAGTACTTC. It codes for CASSSDRGSYEQYF.

V is TRBV9 and J is TRBJ1-6, with D possibly TRBD1 on 6 matching bases. CDR3 size: 16 residues. V gave up 0 bases and J gave up 7 bases, with 14 bases separating them. From germline, CDR1 is SGDLS and CDR2 YYNGEE. CDR3 amino acids: CASSVGPSGENSPLHF. CDR3 coding DNA: TGTGCCAGCAGCGTAGGTCCGTCAGGGGAGAATTCACCCCTCCACTTT.

In this sample, this clone turned up a few times. The chain joins TRBV6-1 to TRBJ1-1, with D perhaps matching TRBD1 (6 bases). Germline V gene lookup returns CDR1 MNHNS and CDR2 SASEGT. The CDR3 runs 14 residues. The ends were cut back, 6 bases at V and 5 bases at J, with 16 bases in the middle. The CDR3 DNA reads as TGTGCCAGCAGCAAATTGGGGGCCGGGACTGAAGCTTTCTTT. Its protein is CASSKLGAGTEAFF.

This chain joins TRBV19 and TRBJ1-2, with 7 bases matching TRBD1. In germline, CDR1 is LNHDA, CDR2 SQIVND (reference sequence). V lost 9 bases to trimming and J lost 4 bases; unmatched junction nucleotides: 14. CDR3 size: 15 residues. The chain's CDR3 is CASAPTTGTLYGYTF. CDR3 sequence (DNA): TGTGCCAGCGCCCCCACGACAGGGACCCTCTATGGCTACACCTTC.

The chain is built from TRBV7-2 and TRBJ1-5, with 7 bases lining up with TRBD1. The CDR3 spans 16 residues. Trimming cost V 1 base and J 2 bases; bases outside gene matches: 5. CDR1 and CDR2 from the germline V gene are SGHTA and FQGNSA. CDR3 sequence: CASSLVGGGGNQPQHF. The CDR3 region has the DNA TGTGCCAGCAGCTTAGTCGGAGGGGGCGGCAATCAGCCCCAGCATTTT.

The chain links TRBV4-2 to TRBJ2-7, with TRBD2 matching 11 bases. Unmatched junction bases numbered 3, after V lost 2 bases and J lost 6 bases. CDR3 length: 14 amino acids. The germline CDR1 and CDR2 sequences are LGHNA and YNFKEQ. This CDR3 is CASSQRGLAAEQYF. CDR3 sequence (DNA): TGTGCCAGCAGCCAAAGGGGACTAGCGGCCGAGCAGTACTTC.

The chain is built from TRBV10-3 and TRBJ2-5; no firm D call. Trimming pared 4 bases from V and 0 bases from J, leaving 9 bases between. The CDR3 loop spans 14 amino acids. Germline V gene lookup returns CDR1 ENHRY and CDR2 SYGVKD. CDR3 sequence reads: CAISARGNQETQYF. In DNA, the CDR3 is TGTGCCATCAGTGCTCGAGGTAACCAAGAGACCCAGTACTTC.

The chain carries TRBV4-1 and TRBJ1-2; D perhaps matches TRBD1 (6 bases). This CDR3 has 16 residues. CDR1 and CDR2 from the germline V gene are MGHRA and YSYEKL. Trimming left V 4 bases short and J 4 bases short, with 19 bases between. The CDR3 DNA reads TGCGCCAGCAGCCCCCCTCGGGACACAGGCGGCTATGGCTACACCTTC. Translating it yields CASSPPRDTGGYGYTF.

V is TRBV11-3 and J is TRBJ2-7; no clear D. V gave up 4 bases and J gave up 1 base, with 8 bases separating them. The CDR3 runs 13 residues. In germline, CDR1 is SGHNT, CDR2 YENEEA. The CDR3 here is CASSSTASYEQYF. The CDR3 nucleotides are TGTGCCAGCAGCTCCACAGCTTCCTACGAGCAGTACTTC.

The chain links TRBV9 to TRBJ1-2, with 9 bases fitting TRBD1. The germline V gene has CDR1 SGDLS and CDR2 YYNGEE. V gave up 2 bases and J gave up 8 bases; unmatched junction bases: 10. This CDR3 comprises 15 residues. The chain's CDR3 is CASSVHGGQGRGYTF. The CDR3 nucleotides are TGTGCCAGCAGCGTCCATGGGGGACAGGGTCGAGGCTACACCTTC.